What follows is one TCR beta chain and its context. What it binds is unknown. These data come from a study of shared clonotypes between healthy human individuals. On the study more broadly: The donor group consisted of two women and three men, aged 18 to 49.

Assay: immunoSEQ multiplex PCR; the TCRdb copy retains only in-frame clones and omits some. The sample has around 2.1 million clones, roughly 91% seen once. Study observations and caveats: Some naive CD4 clonotypes, approximately 4.5%, turned up in common across a handful of donors. Sorted-subset samples were not fully sequenced, rarefaction indicated.

Selected positively for CCR7 and CD45RO-negative, naive CD8 cells excluded terminally differentiated effector memory CD45RA+ cells. Germline V CDR1 and CDR2: WNHNN, SYGVQD (reference sequence). This CDR3 comprises 14 residues. V was shortened by 2 bases and J by 6 bases, with 10 bases between the two germline ends. The chain has TRBV10-1 and TRBJ2-2; no clear D gene. The source material was naive CD8+ T cells from PBMCs. This clonotype was obtained from a man between 18 and 29 years old in good health. Some clones in this sample may be carry-over from other donors' samples. This CDR3 reads CASSEGLVAGELFF. CDR3 in DNA: TGCGCCAGCAGTGAGGGGCTGGTGGCCGGGGAGCTGTTTTTT.